The clone carrying this T cell receptor beta chain was detected only once. The antigen is not known. The entry originates in a study of cytomegalovirus exposure and HLA in healthy donors. Donors sampled were nominally healthy, though unrecorded immune exposures were likely. Both 60 Vbeta primers and 13 Jbeta primers went into the PCR. The protocol was immunoSEQ multiplex PCR, while the TCRdb copy is restricted to in-frame clones and leaves out a portion. The sample gives around 150,000 clones, more than 75% of which show up once; approximately 14% is in the top ten. CDR1 and CDR2 from the germline V gene are SEHNR and FQNEAQ (reference sequence). V was pared by 1 base and J by 1 base, with 6 bases of the junction left unmatched. This CDR3 comprises 16 residues. Study results and limitations: Most TCR sequences proved rare, with some public TCRs found in many donors. The authors judged a highly shared variant cluster likely a sequencing artifact. Presence/absence analyses took donor sequencing depth as roughly uniform.

The clonotype was recovered from a woman aged 40 to 50 in good health and CMV-seronegative. This chain connects TRBV7-9 to TRBJ2-5, with 7 bases matching TRBD2. Sequences were obtained from PBMCs. The CDR3 coding sequence is TGTGCCAGCAGCTTAGTTAAGCGGGGAACCCAAGAGACCCAGTACTTC. Translated: CASSLVKRGTQETQYF.